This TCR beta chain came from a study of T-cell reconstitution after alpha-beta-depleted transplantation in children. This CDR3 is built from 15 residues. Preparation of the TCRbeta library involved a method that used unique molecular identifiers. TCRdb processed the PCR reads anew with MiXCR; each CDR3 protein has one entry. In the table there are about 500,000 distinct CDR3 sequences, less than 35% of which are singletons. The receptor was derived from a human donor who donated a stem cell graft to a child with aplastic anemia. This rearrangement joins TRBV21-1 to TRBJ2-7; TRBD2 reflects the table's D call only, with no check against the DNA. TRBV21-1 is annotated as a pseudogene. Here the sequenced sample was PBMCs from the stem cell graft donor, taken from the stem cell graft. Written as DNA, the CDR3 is TGTGCCAGCAGCCTACCCGGGACTCACTCCTACGAGCAGTACTTC. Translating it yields CASSLPGTHSYEQYF.